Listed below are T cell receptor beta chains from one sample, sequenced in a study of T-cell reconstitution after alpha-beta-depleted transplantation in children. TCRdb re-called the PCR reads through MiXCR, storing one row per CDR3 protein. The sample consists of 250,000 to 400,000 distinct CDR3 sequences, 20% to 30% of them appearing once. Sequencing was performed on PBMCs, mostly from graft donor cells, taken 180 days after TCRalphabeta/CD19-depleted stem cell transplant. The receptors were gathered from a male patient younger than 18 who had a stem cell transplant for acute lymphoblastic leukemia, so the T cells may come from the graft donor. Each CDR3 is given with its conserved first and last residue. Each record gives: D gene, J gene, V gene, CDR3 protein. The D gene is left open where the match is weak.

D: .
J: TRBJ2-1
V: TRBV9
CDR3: CASSVVPSAYNEQFF

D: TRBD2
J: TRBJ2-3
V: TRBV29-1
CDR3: CSVPTSGKDTQYF

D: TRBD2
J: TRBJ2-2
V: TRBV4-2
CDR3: CASSQAGGIGELFF

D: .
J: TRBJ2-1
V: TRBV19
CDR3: CASLEAHSSYNEQFF

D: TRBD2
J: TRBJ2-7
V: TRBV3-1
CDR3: CASSRLAGDYEQYF

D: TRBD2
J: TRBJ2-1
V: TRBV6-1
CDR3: CASSRGLAVFNEQFF

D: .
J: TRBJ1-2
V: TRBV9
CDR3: CASSVARQGYGYTF

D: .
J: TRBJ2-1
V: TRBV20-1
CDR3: CSARYRARAYEQFF

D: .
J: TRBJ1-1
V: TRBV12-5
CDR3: CASGLGHRESESTEAFF

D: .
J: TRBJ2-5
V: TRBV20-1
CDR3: CSASGGLETQYF

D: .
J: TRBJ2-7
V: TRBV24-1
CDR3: CATSDSGPTYEQYF

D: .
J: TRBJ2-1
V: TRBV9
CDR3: CASSVGGGDRDGEQFF

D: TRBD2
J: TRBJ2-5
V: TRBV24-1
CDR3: CATSDFARLAGIQETQYF

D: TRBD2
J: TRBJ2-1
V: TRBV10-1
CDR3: CASSGTSGRGYEQFF

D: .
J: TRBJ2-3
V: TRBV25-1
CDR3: CASNSRLPNTDTQYF

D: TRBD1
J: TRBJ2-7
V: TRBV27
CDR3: CASSQDRGIYEQYF

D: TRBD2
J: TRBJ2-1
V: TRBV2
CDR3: CASTPGLAGLSYNEQFF

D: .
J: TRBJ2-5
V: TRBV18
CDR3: CASSRGGQAQETQYF

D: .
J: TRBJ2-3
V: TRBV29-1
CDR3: CSVDGGLTTDTQYF

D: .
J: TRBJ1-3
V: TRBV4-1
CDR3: CASSQGWVKEGSGNTIYF

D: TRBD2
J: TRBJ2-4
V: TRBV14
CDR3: CATRSGLAKNIQYF

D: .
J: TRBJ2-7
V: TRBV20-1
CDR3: CSASGFSSYEQYF

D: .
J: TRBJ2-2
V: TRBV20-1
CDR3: CSARASSPNTGELFF

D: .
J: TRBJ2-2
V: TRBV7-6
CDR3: CASSLFRGSTGELFF

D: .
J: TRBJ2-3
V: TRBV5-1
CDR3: CASRFPGGDTQYF

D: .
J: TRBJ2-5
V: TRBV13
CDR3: CASSLGYRDRGETQYF

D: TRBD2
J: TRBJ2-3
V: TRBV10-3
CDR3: CAISESVRTSGRTDTQYF

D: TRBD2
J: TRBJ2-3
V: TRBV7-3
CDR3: CASSKNSGGTTDTQYF

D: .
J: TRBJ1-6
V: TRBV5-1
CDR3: CASSFGGAEPLHF

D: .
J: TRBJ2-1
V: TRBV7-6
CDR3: CASSLASIEQFF

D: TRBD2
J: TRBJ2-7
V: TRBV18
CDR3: CASSPLAGVTHEQYF

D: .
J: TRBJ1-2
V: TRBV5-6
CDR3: CASSFWGNGYTF

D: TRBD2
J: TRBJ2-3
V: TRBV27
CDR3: CASSHTGTSGMGTDTQYF

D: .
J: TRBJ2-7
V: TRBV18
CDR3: CASSPQQGNTPAYEQYF

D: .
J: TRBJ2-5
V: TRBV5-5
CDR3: CASSFGLFRPWDF

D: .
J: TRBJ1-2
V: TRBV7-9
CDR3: CASSSIIDRDYGYTF

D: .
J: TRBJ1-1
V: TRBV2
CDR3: CASRNRIFTEAFF

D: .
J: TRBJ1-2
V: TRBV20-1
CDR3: CSARQIYGYTF

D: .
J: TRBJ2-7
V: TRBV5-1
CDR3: CASSFQGHYEQYF

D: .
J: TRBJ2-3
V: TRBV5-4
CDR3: CASSLARGPDTQYF

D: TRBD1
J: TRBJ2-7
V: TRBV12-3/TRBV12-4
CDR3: CASRLTGTGGYEQYF

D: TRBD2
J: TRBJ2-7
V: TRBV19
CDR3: CASSIMGGSSYEQYF

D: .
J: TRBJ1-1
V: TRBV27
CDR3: CASKVRVVTEAFF

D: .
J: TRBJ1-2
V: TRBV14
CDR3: CASSQEGGHGYTF

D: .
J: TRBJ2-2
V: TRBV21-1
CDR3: CASSNGTGGSGELFF

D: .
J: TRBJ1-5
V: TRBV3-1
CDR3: CASSQSRHPSNQPQHF

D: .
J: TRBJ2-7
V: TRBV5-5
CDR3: CASSFGGRPSYEQYF

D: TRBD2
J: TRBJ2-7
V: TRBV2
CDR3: CASSERAGVGPYEQYF

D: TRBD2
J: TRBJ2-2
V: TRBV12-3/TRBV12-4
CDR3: CASRILAGDTGELFF

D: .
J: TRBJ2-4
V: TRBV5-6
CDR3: CASSLGGPLAKNIQYF

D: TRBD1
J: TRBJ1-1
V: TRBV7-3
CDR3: CASSHTGGRTEAFF

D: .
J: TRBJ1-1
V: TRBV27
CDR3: CASSFVYGTEAFF